This T cell receptor beta chain was identified during a study of shared clonotypes between healthy human individuals. On the study more broadly: A donor's plate count was three for CD4 naive and three for CD4 memory; CD8 naive had two and CD8 memory one. Study findings and constraints: Estimated richness values were generally larger in naive subsets than in memory subsets.

The CDR3 is 11 residues long. V shed 4 bases and J shed 0 bases, with 2 bases lying between them. The germline gives CDR1 SGHDT, CDR2 YYEEEE. As to this clone: Its specificity is unknown.

Only CD45RO-negative cells positively selected for CCR7 counted as naive CD8 cells, so terminally differentiated effector memory CD45RA+ cells were excluded. TCRdb's copy holds only in-frame clones and misses some; the assay was immunoSEQ multiplex PCR. The sample lists about 870,000 clones; roughly 92% were seen once. The material sequenced was naive CD8+ T cells sorted from blood. The rearrangement uses TRBV5-6 and TRBJ2-7; D is ambiguous. The clonotype comes from a man under 40 in good health. The CDR3 nucleotides are TGTGCCAGCAGCGACTCCTACGAGCAGTACTTC. Translation gives CASSDSYEQYF.